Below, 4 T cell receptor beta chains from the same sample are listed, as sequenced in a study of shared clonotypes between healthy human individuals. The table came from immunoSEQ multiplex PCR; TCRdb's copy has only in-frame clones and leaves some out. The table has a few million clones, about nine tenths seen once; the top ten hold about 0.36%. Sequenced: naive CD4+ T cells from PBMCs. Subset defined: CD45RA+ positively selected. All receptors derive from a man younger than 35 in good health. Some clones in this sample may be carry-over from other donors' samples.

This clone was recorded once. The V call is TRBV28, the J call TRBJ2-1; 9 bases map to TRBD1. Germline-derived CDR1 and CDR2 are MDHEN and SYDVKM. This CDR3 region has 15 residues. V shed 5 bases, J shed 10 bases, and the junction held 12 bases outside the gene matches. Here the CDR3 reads CASSPSGTGLVEQFF. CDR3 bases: TGTGCCAGCAGTCCCTCCGGGACAGGGTTAGTCGAGCAGTTCTTC.

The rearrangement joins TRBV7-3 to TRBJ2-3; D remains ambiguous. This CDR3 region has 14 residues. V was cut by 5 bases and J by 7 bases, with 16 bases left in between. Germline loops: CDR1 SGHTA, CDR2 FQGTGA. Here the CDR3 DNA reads TGTGCCAGCAGCCCGATCGGAACACAGAATACGCAGTATTTT. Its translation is CASSPIGTQNTQYF. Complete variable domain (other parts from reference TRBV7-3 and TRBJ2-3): GAGVSQTPSNKVTEKGKYVELRCDPISGHTALYWYRQSLGQGPEFLIYFQGTGAADDSGLPNDRFFAVRPEGSVSTLKIQRTERGDSAVYLCASSPIGTQNTQYFGPGTRLTVL.

The CDR3 loop is CASSLLISPGGGQNYGYTF. The CDR3 nucleotides are TGCGCCAGCAGCTTGTTGATCTCCCCCGGAGGAGGGCAGAACTATGGCTACACCTTC. The chain combines TRBV5-1 with TRBJ1-2; D ambiguous. Looked up from germline, CDR1 is SGHRS and CDR2 is YFSETQ. This CDR3 has 19 amino acids. Trimming took 1 base from V and 2 from J, leaving 24 bases between them.

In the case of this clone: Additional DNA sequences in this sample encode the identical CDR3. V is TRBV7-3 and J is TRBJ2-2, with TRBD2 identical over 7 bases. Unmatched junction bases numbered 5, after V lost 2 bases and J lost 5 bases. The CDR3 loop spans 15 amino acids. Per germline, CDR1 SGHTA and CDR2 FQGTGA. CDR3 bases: TGTGCCAGCAGCTTAGGGTTAGCGGGTACCGGGGAGCTGTTTTTT. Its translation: CASSLGLAGTGELFF. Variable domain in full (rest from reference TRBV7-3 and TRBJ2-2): GAGVSQTPSNKVTEKGKYVELRCDPISGHTALYWYRQSLGQGPEFLIYFQGTGAADDSGLPNDRFFAVRPEGSVSTLKIQRTERGDSAVYLCASSLGLAGTGELFFGEGSRLTVL.